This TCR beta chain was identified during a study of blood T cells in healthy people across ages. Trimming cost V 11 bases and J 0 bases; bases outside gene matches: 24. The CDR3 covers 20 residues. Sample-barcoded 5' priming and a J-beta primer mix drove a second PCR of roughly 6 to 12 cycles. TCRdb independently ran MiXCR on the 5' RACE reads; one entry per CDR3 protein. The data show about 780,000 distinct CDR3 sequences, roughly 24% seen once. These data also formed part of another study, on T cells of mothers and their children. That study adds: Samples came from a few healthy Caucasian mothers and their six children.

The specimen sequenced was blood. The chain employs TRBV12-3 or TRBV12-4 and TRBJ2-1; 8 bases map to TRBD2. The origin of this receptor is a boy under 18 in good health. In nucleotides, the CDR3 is TGTGCCCTCGGAATGTCCGGGGCGTCTAGCGGGTTAAGCTCCTACAATGAGCAGTTCTTC. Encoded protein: CALGMSGASSGLSSYNEQFF.